This paragraph reports one TCR beta chain. As yet, its antigen is unknown. This entry comes from a study of cytomegalovirus exposure and HLA in healthy donors. Findings and caveats of the study: Common viral pathogens seemed to be connected with several of the most significant clusters, according to a later analysis. Available immune exposure information was restricted to CMV serostatus only. At a 0.05 false discovery rate, a later analysis found some 18,000 TCR beta sequences to be associated with HLA alleles.

Trimming took 2 bases from V and 6 from J; bases not matched to a gene: 9. The CDR3 is 15 residues long. Per the germline V gene, CDR1 is MGHRA and CDR2 is YSYEKL. 13 Jbeta primers and 60 Vbeta primers were used for the PCR. Method: immunoSEQ multiplex PCR; TCRdb's copy keeps in-frame clones and lacks some. This table holds around 150,000 clones, roughly 80% found once. V is TRBV4-1 and J is TRBJ2-7; 8 bases align to TRBD1. The sequenced sample consisted of PBMCs. The origin of this receptor is a man aged 25-45 years in good health and CMV-seronegative. The CDR3 here is CASSQRQGAGGEQYF. CDR3 in DNA: TGCGCCAGCAGCCAAAGGCAGGGGGCAGGCGGCGAGCAGTACTTC.